These 5 T cell receptor beta chains share one sample of origin, sequenced in a study of long-term antiretroviral therapy in people with HIV. An immunoSEQ assay, version v3.0, was performed at survey level. Only in-frame clones appear in the TCRdb table, and some are missing; sequencing was by immunoSEQ multiplex PCR. The sample lists about 29,000 clones; roughly 96% were seen once. The material was unsorted PBMCs, obtained 5.3 years after starting antiretroviral therapy. These receptors came from a man younger than 40 with HIV.

This clone was detected once. The chain uses TRBV7-2 and TRBJ1-1; tentative D call: TRBD1 (6 bases). Trimming cost V 1 base and J 0 bases, with 9 bases left between them. Germline V gene sequence: CDR1 SGHTA, CDR2 FQGNSA. This CDR3 contains 15 residues. The CDR3: CASSLGAGVNTEAFF. The DNA of the CDR3 is TGTGCCAGCAGCTTAGGCGCAGGGGTGAACACTGAAGCTTTCTTT.

This clone has just one count. CDR3 residues: CASSQALDTGELFF. CDR3 nucleotides: TGTGCCAGCAGCCAGGCCTTAGACACCGGGGAGCTGTTTTTT. The rearrangement links TRBV4-2 to TRBJ2-2; D call uncertain. Germline values: CDR1 LGHNA, CDR2 YNFKEQ. V gave up 3 bases and J gave up 3 bases, with 8 bases separating them. The CDR3 is 14 residues long.

This clone showed up just once. This chain uses TRBV15 with TRBJ1-1; D unresolved. Between the trimmed V and J ends, which lost 0 bases and 0 bases, there was a span of 2 bases. CDR3 length: 13 amino acids. Germline V lookup: CDR1 LNHNV, CDR2 YYDKDF (reference sequence). The CDR3 sequence: CATSRDVNTEAFF. The CDR3 coding sequence is TGTGCCACCAGCAGAGATGTGAACACTGAAGCTTTCTTT.

In DNA, the CDR3 is TGTGCCAGCAGCCCGGGACTAGCGATCTCGAGCACAGATACGCAGTATTTT. It specifies CASSPGLAISSTDTQYF. The rearrangement links TRBV14 to TRBJ2-3; TRBD2 matches 10 bases. V shed 4 bases, J shed 0 bases, and the junction held 7 bases outside the gene matches. CDR3 length: 17 residues. Per the germline V gene, CDR1 is SGHDN and CDR2 is FVKESK.

The chain employs TRBV14 and TRBJ2-2, with 7 bases lining up with TRBD1. Germline assignment: CDR1 SGHDN and CDR2 FVKESK. The CDR3 is 15 residues long. Germline trimming cut 4 bases from V and 1 base from J; bases unmatched to any gene: 3. The CDR3 DNA follows: TGTGCCAGCAGCCCCGGGACAGTGAACACCGGGGAGCTGTTTTTT. As protein: CASSPGTVNTGELFF.